The rows below give T cell receptor beta chains drawn from one sample of a study of OX40 agonist ivuxolimab in advanced cancers. TCRdb's copy holds only in-frame clones and misses some; the assay was immunoSEQ multiplex PCR. This table has about 100,000 clones, approximately 90% appearing once. The material sequenced was CD4+ or CD8+ T cells sorted from blood, taken in a trial of the OX40 agonist ivuxolimab. The receptors shown here come from an adult with an advanced solid tumor such as melanoma, head and neck, liver or kidney cancer. Both conserved end residues are part of each CDR3. A D gene is named only where the DNA matches it firmly. Clone size, where shown, is once, few, many, or a class for clones that have expanded.

J,D,size,V,DNA,CDR3
TRBJ2-3,TRBD2,once,TRBV27,TGTGCCAGCAGTCCTCCGGGACTAACCACAGATACGCAGTATTTT,CASSPPGLTTDTQYF
TRBJ1-4,.,.,TRBV5-4,TGTGCCAGCAGCTTGGCGGGAGCAACTAATGAAAAACTGTTTTTT,CASSLAGATNEKLFF
TRBJ2-3,TRBD2,.,TRBV19,TGTGCCAGTAGTTCCTGGACTAGCGGTCCTAGCACAGATACGCAGTATTTT,CASSSWTSGPSTDTQYF
TRBJ1-5,TRBD1,.,TRBV27,TGTGCCAGCAGCCCGGGACAGGAGTTAAATCAGCCCCAGCATTTT,CASSPGQELNQPQHF
TRBJ1-1,.,.,TRBV7-8,TGTGCCAGCAGCCAAACCAAAATCAGGTATATGAACACTGAAGCTTTCTTT,CASSQTKIRYMNTEAFF
TRBJ2-7,.,.,TRBV10-1,TGCGCCAGGGCTCGTCGACAGGGAGGCGAGCAGTACTTC,CARARRQGGEQYF
TRBJ1-4,.,.,TRBV27,TGTGCCAGCAGTCGACGTAGCCCCGATGAAAAACTGTTTTTT,CASSRRSPDEKLFF
TRBJ1-1,.,.,TRBV6-5,TGTGCCAGCAGTTACGGTCCGGGAGCTTTCTTT,CASSYGPGAFF
TRBJ2-1,.,.,TRBV6-6,TGTGCCAGCAGACCCTCCGTAGGGCTTTACAATGAGCAGTTCTTC,CASRPSVGLYNEQFF
TRBJ2-7,.,.,TRBV4-2,TGTGCCAGCAGCCCTGGCGGAGTTTCCTACGAGCAGTACTTC,CASSPGGVSYEQYF
TRBJ2-7,TRBD2,.,TRBV19,TGTGCCAGTAGGGGCGGGAGAGGAACCTACGAGCAGTACTTT,CASRGGRGTYEQYF
TRBJ2-6,TRBD2,.,TRBV5-1,TGCGCCAGCAGGGAAGGGACTAGCGGGAGCGCCCTCTCTGGGGCCAACGTCCTGACTTTC,CASREGTSGSALSGANVLTF
TRBJ1-4,.,.,TRBV19,TGTGCCAGTAGTGTGGACTATAACAATGAAAAACTGTTTTTT,CASSVDYNNEKLFF
TRBJ1-2,TRBD1,.,TRBV6-6,TGTGCCAGCAGTTACGGTCAAGGACAGGAGTATGGCTACACCTTC,CASSYGQGQEYGYTF
TRBJ1-1,.,.,TRBV28,TGTGCCAGCAGTTTGCCAGGGGTTGCTGGCTGGGATCTTGATTTCTTT,CASSLPGVAGWDLDFF
TRBJ2-7,.,.,TRBV5-6,TGTGCCAGCAGCCACCGGACACCCCAAGGGACTCGGGAGCAGTACTTC,CASSHRTPQGTREQYF
TRBJ2-1,TRBD1,once,TRBV5-1,TGCGCCAGCAGCTTGGCCGGGACAGGAGCCAGCGGTGAGCAGTTCTTC,CASSLAGTGASGEQFF